The clone carrying this TCR beta chain occurred many times. Its cognate antigen is unknown. Time point indicated: persistent/refractory GD, antithyroid drugs over 5 years with positive TRAb. Following extraction of RNA from PBMCs, that RNA was used to make the TCR library. This specimen belongs to a study of regulatory T cells in long-lasting Graves disease. General observations from the study: Sharing of public clonotypes was greater in persistent patients (about 3,000) than in new patients (around 930).

Investigators prepared the TCR beta libraries by applying iRepertoire HTBI primers and Arm-PCR of CDR3 regions. TCRdb reprocessed the multiplex PCR reads via MiXCR and lists one record per CDR3 protein. The sample has under 450,000 distinct CDR3 sequences; about a quarter are singletons. The clonotype was recovered from a female donor with Graves disease. The specimen was peripheral blood mononuclear cells (PBMCs), collected when the disease was refractory, from a patient treated with antithyroid drugs.

The CDR3, as DNA: TGTGCCAGCAGCCTCGACAGGTGGGGATACGAGCAGTACTTC. Residues: CASSLDRWGYEQYF. V usage is TRBV2 and J usage is TRBJ2-7; a possible D gene is TRBD1 (6 bases). The germline V gene has CDR1 SNHLY and CDR2 FYNNEI. The germline V and J ends were trimmed by 6 bases and 4 bases, with 16 bases remaining between them. The CDR3 is made up of 14 amino acids.